The source of this TCR beta chain is a study of Ad26.COV2.S vaccination and SARS-CoV-2 variants. In the study overall: Administration of Ad26.COV2.S was intramuscular, either once or twice 56 days apart.

Study outcomes and limitations: Placebo recipients had lower spike-specific TCR breadth than vaccine recipients. The TCR breadth and depth analyses may have produced an underestimate of total T cell responses.

Trimming stripped 5 bases from V and 0 bases from J, with 8 bases between. The CDR3 totals 14 residues. Per the germline V gene, CDR1 is LNHDA and CDR2 is SQIVND (reference sequence). Treatment denoted: roughly 19 received Ad26.COV2.S at low or high dose, single or two shots; several received placebo; per-sample allocation not given. The samples were gathered on day 63 after the first injection of vaccine or placebo. Regarding this clone: Its specificity is unknown. The same CDR3 is also encoded by other DNA sequences in this sample.

TCRdb keeps only in-frame clones here, not all; method: immunoSEQ multiplex PCR. The sample records some 410,000 clones, roughly 90% being singletons. The chain employs TRBV19 and TRBJ2-1, with D possibly TRBD2 on 6 matching bases. This material consisted of peripheral blood, taken in a trial of Ad26.COV2.S vaccine versus placebo. This TCR derives from a person aged 18-60 years who received the Ad26.COV2.S COVID-19 vaccine or a placebo. DNA of the CDR3: TGTGCCAGTAGTCGGGGGTCCTCCTACAATGAGCAGTTCTTC. Amino acids: CASSRGSSYNEQFF.